Shown below are 24 T cell receptor beta chains from a single sample sequenced in a study of cytomegalovirus exposure and HLA in healthy donors. The PCR ran on 60 Vbeta and 13 Jbeta primers. Data came from immunoSEQ multiplex PCR; TCRdb stores just in-frame clones and leaves some out. The sample includes about 90,000 clones, 62% of them seen just once. Source material: PBMCs. The receptors were sampled from a woman in her twenties or thirties in good health and CMV-seropositive.

CDR3 sequence reads: CASSSQRGNQETQYF. DNA of the CDR3: TGTGCCAGCAGCTCCCAGAGGGGGAACCAAGAGACCCAGTACTTC. The chain carries TRBV7-9 and TRBJ2-5, with a tentative D call TRBD1 (6 bases). Trimming took off 4 bases at V and 0 bases at J, with 12 bases between the two ends. CDR3 size: 15 residues. Looked up from germline, CDR1 is SEHNR and CDR2 is FQNEAQ (reference sequence).

The chain combines TRBV30 with TRBJ2-7, with 7 bases that match TRBD1. Germline values: CDR1 GTSNPN, CDR2 SVGIG (reference sequence). The J segment lost 0 bases and the V segment lost 5 bases, leaving 4 bases of the junction unmatched. The CDR3 sequence is 13 residues long. This CDR3 is CAWATGSSYEQYF. As DNA, the CDR3 is TGTGCCTGGGCGACAGGGAGCTCCTACGAGCAGTACTTC. The full variable domain, with the rest looked up from reference TRBV30 and TRBJ2-7, is SQTIHQWPATLVQPVGSPLSLECTVEGTSNPNLYWYRQAAGRGLQLLFYSVGIGQISSEVPQNLSASRPQDRQFILSSKKLLLSDSGFYLCAWATGSSYEQYFGPGTRLTVT.

The V gene is TRBV11-2, the J gene TRBJ2-7; 7 nucleotides align to TRBD1. Per the germline V gene, CDR1 is SGHAT and CDR2 is FQNNGV. The CDR3 spans 17 residues. V lost 2 bases to trimming and J lost 1 base; unmatched junction nucleotides: 11. CDR3 sequence (DNA): TGTGCCAGCAGCTTAAGGGTATCCGAGACAGGGTCCTACGAGCAGTACTTC. Protein product: CASSLRVSETGSYEQYF.

In its sample, this clone is medium-sized. The rearrangement links TRBV15 to TRBJ2-3; possible D gene TRBD2, 7 bases. This CDR3 comprises 16 residues. V gave up 0 bases and J gave up 4 bases, with 14 bases separating them. Looked up from germline, CDR1 is LNHNV and CDR2 is YYDKDF (reference sequence). The CDR3 sequence: CATSRDGGGGPDTQYF. For the CDR3, the DNA is TGTGCCACCAGCAGAGATGGGGGGGGCGGTCCAGATACGCAGTATTTT.

The chain joins TRBV29-1 to TRBJ2-3; 9 positions match TRBD2. Trimming took 5 bases from V and 5 from J; bases not matched to a gene: 11. Germline values: CDR1 SQVTM, CDR2 ANQGSEA. This CDR3 has 15 amino acids. The CDR3 DNA is TGCAGCGTTTTAGGATTGTGGCGGGGGGGAGATACGCAGTATTTT. Encoded protein: CSVLGLWRGGDTQYF.

This clone occurred once. The rearrangement links TRBV19 to TRBJ1-1; 8 bases are a match to TRBD1. Germline values: CDR1 LNHDA, CDR2 SQIVND (reference sequence). The junction had 8 bases not matched to a gene; V was cut back by 4 bases and J by 7 bases. The CDR3 has 14 amino acids. In DNA, the CDR3 is TGTGCCAGTAGTACCGGGACAGGTACTTTTGAAGCTTTCTTT. Translated: CASSTGTGTFEAFF.

This rearrangement joins TRBV29-1 to TRBJ2-3; tentative D call: TRBD1 (6 bases). Germline CDR1 SQVTM, CDR2 ANQGSEA. V gave up 1 base and J gave up 3 bases, with 14 bases separating them. This CDR3 is built from 15 residues. CDR3 nucleotides: TGCAGCGTTGAAGCTGGTCAGGGGAAGACAGATACGCAGTATTTT. Amino acids: CSVEAGQGKTDTQYF.

The chain employs TRBV5-1 and TRBJ2-2; 10 nucleotides agree with TRBD2. V was pared by 4 bases and J by 5 bases, with 5 bases of the junction left unmatched. The length of the CDR3 is 15 residues. Germline loops: CDR1 SGHRS, CDR2 YFSETQ. The CDR3 nucleotides are TGCGCCAGCAGCAGCAGCGGGGGGGGTACCGGGGAGCTGTTTTTT. This translates into CASSSSGGGTGELFF. Complete variable domain (other parts from reference TRBV5-1 and TRBJ2-2): KAGVTQTPRYLIKTRGQQVTLSCSPISGHRSVSWYQQTPGQGLQFLFEYFSETQRNKGNFPGRFSGRQFSNSRSEMNVSTLELGDSALYLCASSSSGGGTGELFFGEGSRLTVL.

This sequence joins TRBV4-3 and TRBJ1-2, with D hard to call. The germline V gene has CDR1 LGHNA and CDR2 YSLEER. V lost 0 bases to trimming and J lost 4 bases, with 9 bases between them. This CDR3 has 14 residues. The CDR3 spells CASSQEHGAYGYTF. CDR3 nucleotide sequence: TGCGCCAGCAGCCAAGAGCACGGAGCCTATGGCTACACCTTC.

The rearrangement joins TRBV6-1 to TRBJ1-1; 7 positions match TRBD1. Trimming cost V 3 bases and J 1 base; bases outside gene matches: 5. This CDR3 has 15 amino acids. The germline CDR1 and CDR2 sequences are MNHNS and SASEGT. The CDR3 nucleotides are TGTGCCAGCAGTGACCAGGGACAGCCGAACACTGAAGCTTTCTTT. Amino acids: CASSDQGQPNTEAFF.

V and J are TRBV27 and TRBJ1-5; D ambiguous. Germline CDR1 and CDR2: MNHEY and SMNVEV (reference sequence). The V and J ends lost 6 bases and 3 bases respectively, with 9 bases between them. The length of the CDR3 is 13 residues. The CDR3 bases are TGTGCCAGCAGAAGAAAGCCCAATCAGCCCCAGCATTTT. Translated, it gives CASRRKPNQPQHF.

This clone was found a few times. The genes are TRBV10-3 and TRBJ2-1; 8 bases are shared with TRBD2. Trimming at V came to 10 bases and at J to 4 bases, leaving 9 bases not matched to a gene. The CDR3 has 14 amino acids. Looked up from germline, CDR1 is ENHRY and CDR2 is SYGVKD. CDR3 protein: CATLMGGGYNEQFF. CDR3 DNA: TGTGCCACCCTGATGGGCGGGGGGTACAATGAGCAGTTCTTC.

The chain combines TRBV30 with TRBJ1-2; 8 bases match TRBD1. J gave up 5 bases and V 2 bases, and 4 bases lay outside the gene matches. The CDR3 has 13 residues. Germline V lookup: CDR1 GTSNPN, CDR2 SVGIG (reference sequence). Written as DNA, the CDR3 is TGTGCCTGGAGTTATACAGGGGGGTATGGCTACACCTTC. This codes for CAWSYTGGYGYTF.

This clone has more than one count but fewer than ten. J is TRBJ1-4 and V is TRBV7-9; TRBD1 aligns across 11 bases. CDR3 length equals 17 residues. Germline V gene lookup returns CDR1 SEHNR and CDR2 FQNEAQ (reference sequence). V lost 5 bases and J lost 8; bases outside the gene matches: 13. The CDR3, as DNA: TGTGCCAGCAGCCCTCGGACAGGGGGCAACGGTGGAGAAAAACTGTTTTTT. It is translated as CASSPRTGGNGGEKLFF. Full variable domain (outside the CDR3, taken from reference TRBV7-9 and TRBJ1-4): DTGVSQNPRHKITKRGQNVTFRCDPISEHNRLYWYRQTLGQGPEFLTYFQNEAQLEKSRLLSDRFSAERPKGSFSTLEIQRTEQGDSAMYLCASSPRTGGNGGEKLFFGSGTQLSVL.

The genes are TRBV2 and TRBJ2-1, with a possible D match to TRBD2 (5 bases). Trimming pared 6 bases from V and 10 bases from J, leaving 10 bases between. The germline CDR1 and CDR2 sequences are SNHLY and FYNNEI. The CDR3 covers 11 residues. The CDR3 loop reads CASSGIGEQFF. The CDR3 DNA reads TGTGCCAGCAGCGGGATCGGGGAGCAGTTCTTC.

The chain recombines TRBV28 with TRBJ1-2; D gene ambiguous. In germline, CDR1 is MDHEN, CDR2 SYDVKM. There are 15 residues in the CDR3. Trimming shortened V by 3 bases and J by 4 bases, and 15 bases separated the two germline ends. The CDR3 DNA reads as TGTGCCAGCAGTTTTGCGGGGTCGTCGCGCTATGGCTACACCTTC. Translation gives CASSFAGSSRYGYTF.

A few counts support this clone. The rearrangement uses TRBV7-9 and TRBJ2-1; D is possibly TRBD1 (6 bases). The germline CDR1 and CDR2 sequences are SEHNR and FQNEAQ (reference sequence). The CDR3 runs 14 residues. V lost 5 bases to trimming and J lost 6 bases, with 14 bases between them. The CDR3, as DNA: TGTGCCAGCAGCGTACAGGGAGTAGGCAATGAGCAGTTCTTC. It encodes CASSVQGVGNEQFF.

The V call is TRBV7-3, the J call TRBJ1-1, with D possibly matching TRBD1 (5 bases). This CDR3 comprises 14 residues. Germline assignment: CDR1 SGHTA and CDR2 FQGTGA. V dropped 6 bases and J dropped 4 bases, with 15 bases sitting between them. The CDR3 loop reads CASRSGAPGTEAFF. DNA of the CDR3: TGTGCCAGCAGAAGCGGGGCGCCCGGCACTGAAGCTTTCTTT.

In its sample, this clone was seen a few times. This CDR3 reads CASSRDRGGEKLFF. CDR3 nucleotide sequence: TGTGCCAGCAGCCGGGACAGGGGGGGAGAAAAACTGTTTTTT. This chain joins TRBV7-9 and TRBJ1-4; TRBD1 aligns across 11 bases. The CDR3 has 14 amino acids. Trimming took 5 bases from V and 8 from J; bases not matched to a gene: 4. CDR1 SEHNR and CDR2 FQNEAQ come from the germline V gene (reference sequence).

A single count supports this clone. The chain couples TRBV5-1 to TRBJ1-4; D gene unclear. Germline V CDR1 and CDR2: SGHRS, YFSETQ. This CDR3 has 12 residues. V lost 4 bases to trimming and J lost 4 bases, with 5 bases between them. The CDR3 here is CASSPSNEKLFF. The DNA for the CDR3 is TGCGCCAGCAGCCCCAGTAATGAAAAACTGTTTTTT.

This clone was seen only once. The gene calls are TRBV14 and TRBJ2-5, with a weak D call TRBD1 (6 bases). This CDR3 is built from 16 residues. Trimming removed 4 bases at V and 5 bases at J, with 20 bases between. From germline, CDR1 is SGHDN and CDR2 FVKESK. The CDR3 DNA is TGTGCCAGCAGCCCGGGGTGGGACAATGAATTGGAGACCCAGTACTTC. Its protein product is CASSPGWDNELETQYF.

A few counts support this clone. This chain joins TRBV6-1 and TRBJ2-7; TRBD2 might be the D (6 bases). From germline, CDR1 is MNHNS and CDR2 SASEGT. Trimming cost V 7 bases and J 0 bases, with 13 bases left between them. This CDR3 is built from 14 residues. In DNA, the CDR3 is TGTGCCAGCATGAGGGACTTTGGCTCCTACGAGCAGTACTTC. Encoded protein: CASMRDFGSYEQYF.

This chain connects TRBV19 to TRBJ2-7, with 11 nucleotides matching TRBD2. Germline CDR1 LNHDA, CDR2 SQIVND (reference sequence). V gave up 3 bases and J gave up 7 bases; unmatched junction bases: 11. The CDR3 has 16 amino acids. The CDR3 loop reads CASSILTSGGPQEQYF. CDR3 in DNA: TGTGCCAGTAGTATCCTAACTAGCGGGGGTCCACAGGAGCAGTACTTC.

The chain employs TRBV11-3 and TRBJ1-1; TRBD1 might be the D (6 bases). The CDR3 consists of 15 residues. Germline CDR1 SGHNT, CDR2 YENEEA. Trimming took off 3 bases at V and 0 bases at J, with 11 bases between the two ends. In DNA, the CDR3 is TGTGCCAGCAGCTTGAGACAGGACATGAACACTGAAGCTTTCTTT. Translating gives CASSLRQDMNTEAFF.